Listed below are T cell receptor beta chains from one sample, sequenced in a study of cytomegalovirus exposure and HLA in healthy donors. Libraries were prepared by immunoSEQ multiplex PCR; TCRdb keeps only in-frame clonotypes and omits some of them. The repertoire holds 100,000 to 150,000 clones, with around 80% as singletons. Sequenced material: PBMCs. These receptors were obtained from a female donor in good health and CMV-seronegative. The CDR3 runs from the conserved cysteine through the conserved F or W. A D gene is named only where the DNA matches it firmly. The listing skips clone size in some rows; elsewhere it reads once, few, many or a size class.

D gene	J gene	clone size	V gene	CDR3 protein	CDR3 DNA
TRBD1	TRBJ2-7	.	TRBV7-9	CASSLPRQGSYEQYF	TGTGCCAGCAGCTTACCTAGACAGGGCTCCTACGAGCAGTACTTC
TRBD2	TRBJ2-5	.	TRBV7-3	CASSQNGLAGETQYF	TGTGCCAGCAGCCAGAACGGACTAGCGGGAGAGACCCAGTACTTC
.	TRBJ2-1	.	TRBV5-1	CASSRANEQFF	TGCGCCAGCAGCCGCGCCAATGAGCAGTTCTTC
.	TRBJ1-4	.	TRBV5-5	CASSYPPGETNEKLFF	TGTGCCAGCAGCTACCCCCCGGGGGAAACTAATGAAAAACTGTTTTTT
TRBD1	TRBJ1-1	.	TRBV4-1	CASSQDQGALTDTEAFF	TGCGCCAGCAGCCAAGATCAGGGGGCGCTTACGGATACTGAAGCTTTCTTT
.	TRBJ2-7	.	TRBV6-6	CASSATGMEQYF	TGTGCCAGCAGTGCGACTGGAATGGAGCAGTACTTC
TRBD2	TRBJ2-7	.	TRBV6-1	CASSWGLDDYEQYF	TGTGCCAGCAGTTGGGGACTAGATGACTACGAGCAGTACTTC
TRBD1	TRBJ1-2	.	TRBV19	CASSAGQAANYGYTF	TGTGCCAGTAGTGCGGGACAGGCTGCTAACTATGGCTACACCTTC
.	TRBJ2-7	.	TRBV7-6	CASSRLEGSYEQYF	TGTGCCAGCAGCCGTCTGGAGGGGAGCTACGAGCAGTACTTC
.	TRBJ1-3	.	TRBV28	CASSFGIPGSSGNTIYF	TGTGCCAGCAGTTTCGGGATACCTGGATCCTCTGGAAACACCATATATTTT
TRBD1	TRBJ1-5	few	TRBV2	CASSDFGTGDQPQHF	TGTGCCAGCAGTGATTTCGGGACAGGGGATCAGCCCCAGCATTTT
.	TRBJ1-2	.	TRBV5-4	CASSLGPGTNNYGYTF	TGTGCCAGCAGCTTGGGCCCCGGGACAAATAACTATGGCTACACCTTC
.	TRBJ2-7	few	TRBV11-2	CASSLAGYYEQYF	TGTGCCAGCAGCTTGGCAGGGTATTACGAGCAGTACTTC
.	TRBJ2-5	.	TRBV29-1	CSVERGNFQGQETQYF	TGCAGCGTTGAAAGGGGAAACTTCCAGGGTCAGGAGACCCAGTACTTC
.	TRBJ1-1	.	TRBV28	CASSPPGGGWSAEAFF	TGTGCCAGCAGTCCTCCCGGCGGGGGATGGAGTGCTGAAGCTTTCTTT
TRBD1	TRBJ1-1	.	TRBV28	CAITPGGTGGDRTEAFF	TGTGCCATTACCCCAGGGGGTACAGGGGGCGACCGCACTGAAGCTTTCTTT
TRBD1	TRBJ1-1	.	TRBV11-2	CASSFETGGYTEAFF	TGTGCCAGCAGCTTTGAGACAGGGGGCTACACTGAAGCTTTCTTT
.	TRBJ1-2	.	TRBV11-1	CASSFGRTGGYGYTF	TGTGCCAGCAGCTTCGGCAGGACGGGGGGATATGGCTACACCTTC
TRBD2	TRBJ2-1	.	TRBV10-3	CAISATSGTYNEQFF	TGTGCCATCAGCGCAACTAGCGGGACCTACAATGAGCAGTTCTTC
TRBD2	TRBJ2-1	.	TRBV7-2	CASSLASGRKHEQFF	TGTGCCAGCAGCTTAGCCAGCGGGAGGAAACATGAGCAGTTCTTC
.	TRBJ2-7	.	TRBV27	CASSLEQGGKTYEQYF	TGTGCCAGCAGTTTGGAACAGGGTGGGAAAACCTACGAGCAGTACTTC
TRBD1	TRBJ1-1	.	TRBV5-1	CASSADRANTEAFF	TGCGCCAGCAGCGCCGACAGGGCTAACACTGAAGCTTTCTTT
TRBD2	TRBJ2-7	.	TRBV2	CASGKPIGGTGYEQYF	TGTGCCAGCGGAAAGCCAATCGGGGGGACGGGGTACGAGCAGTACTTC
.	TRBJ2-7	.	TRBV18	CASSPPVSSDRGYEQYF	TGTGCCAGCTCACCACCGGTGTCGTCAGACCGGGGCTACGAGCAGTACTTC